This TCR beta chain appears in the sequencing data of a study of T-cell reconstitution after alpha-beta-depleted transplantation in children. The TCRbeta library was prepared with unique molecular identifiers. TCRdb re-derived calls from the PCR reads in MiXCR, one entry per CDR3 protein. Found here are 420,000 or so distinct CDR3 sequences, approximately 11% of them singletons; the top ten hold about 5%. Germline values: CDR1 SGHTA, CDR2 FQGNSA. The CDR3 contains 14 residues. The V segment lost 5 bases and the J segment 13 bases; nucleotides outside the gene matches: 9. This TCR was sampled from a human donor who donated a stem cell graft to a child with acute myeloid leukemia. Sequencing used PBMCs from the stem cell graft donor, obtained from the stem cell graft. This chain uses TRBV7-2 with TRBJ2-1; 12 bases agree with TRBD2. CDR3 bases: TGTGCCAGCAGCGCCAAACTAGCGGGAGGCCACCAGTTCTTC. It encodes CASSAKLAGGHQFF.